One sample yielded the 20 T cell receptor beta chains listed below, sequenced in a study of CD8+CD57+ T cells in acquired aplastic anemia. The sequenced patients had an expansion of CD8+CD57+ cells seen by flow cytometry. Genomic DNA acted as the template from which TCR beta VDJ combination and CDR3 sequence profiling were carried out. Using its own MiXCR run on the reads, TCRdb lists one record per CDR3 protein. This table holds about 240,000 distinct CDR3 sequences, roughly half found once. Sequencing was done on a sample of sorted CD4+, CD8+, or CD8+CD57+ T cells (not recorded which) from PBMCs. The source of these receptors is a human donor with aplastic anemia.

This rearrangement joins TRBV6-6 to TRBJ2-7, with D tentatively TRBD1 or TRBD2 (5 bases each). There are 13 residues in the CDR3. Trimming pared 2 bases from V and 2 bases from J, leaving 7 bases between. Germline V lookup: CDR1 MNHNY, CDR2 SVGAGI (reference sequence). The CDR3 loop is CASSYGDAYEQYF. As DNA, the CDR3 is TGTGCCAGCAGTTACGGGGACGCCTACGAGCAGTACTTC.

As DNA, the CDR3 is TGTGCCAGCAGCCGGGACAGGAGCGGCTATGGCTACACCTTC. Residues: CASSRDRSGYGYTF. This chain joins TRBV6-1 and TRBJ1-2; 8 bases line up with TRBD1. The germline V gene has CDR1 MNHNS and CDR2 SASEGT. Trimming cost V 6 bases and J 4 bases; bases outside gene matches: 7. This CDR3 spans 14 amino acids.

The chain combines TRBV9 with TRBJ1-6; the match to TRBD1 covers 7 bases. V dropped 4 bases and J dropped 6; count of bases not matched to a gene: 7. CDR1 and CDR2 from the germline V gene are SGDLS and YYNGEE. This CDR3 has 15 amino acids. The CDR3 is CASSLEDRSNSPLHF. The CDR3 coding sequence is TGTGCCAGCAGCCTGGAGGACAGGTCTAATTCACCCCTCCACTTT.

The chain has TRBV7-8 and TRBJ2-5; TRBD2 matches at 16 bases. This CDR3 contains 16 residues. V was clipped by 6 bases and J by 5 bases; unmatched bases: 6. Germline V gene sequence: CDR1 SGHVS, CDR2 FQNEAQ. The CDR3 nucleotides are TGTGCCAGCAGTCGGGGACTAGCGGGGGGGCACGAGACCCAGTACTTC. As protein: CASSRGLAGGHETQYF.

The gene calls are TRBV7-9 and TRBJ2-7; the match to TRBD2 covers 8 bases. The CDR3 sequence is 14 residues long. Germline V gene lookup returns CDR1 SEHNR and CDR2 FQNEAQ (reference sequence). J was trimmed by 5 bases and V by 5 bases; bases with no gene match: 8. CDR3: CASSMGTSYHEQYF. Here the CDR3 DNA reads TGTGCCAGCAGCATGGGGACTAGTTACCACGAGCAGTACTTC.

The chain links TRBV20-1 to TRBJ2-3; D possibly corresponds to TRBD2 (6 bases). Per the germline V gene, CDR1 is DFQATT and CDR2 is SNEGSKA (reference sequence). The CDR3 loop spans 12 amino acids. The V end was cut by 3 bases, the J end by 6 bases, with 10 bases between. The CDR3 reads CSARDLADTQYF. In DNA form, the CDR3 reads TGCAGTGCTAGGGATCTAGCGGATACGCAGTATTTT.

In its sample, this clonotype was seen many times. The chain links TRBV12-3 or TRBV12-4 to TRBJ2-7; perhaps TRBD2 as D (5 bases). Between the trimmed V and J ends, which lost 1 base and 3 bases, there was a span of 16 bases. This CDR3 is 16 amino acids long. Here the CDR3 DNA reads TGTGCCAGCAGTTTAGGCCCGGGATACACCGACTACGAGCAGTACTTC. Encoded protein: CASSLGPGYTDYEQYF.

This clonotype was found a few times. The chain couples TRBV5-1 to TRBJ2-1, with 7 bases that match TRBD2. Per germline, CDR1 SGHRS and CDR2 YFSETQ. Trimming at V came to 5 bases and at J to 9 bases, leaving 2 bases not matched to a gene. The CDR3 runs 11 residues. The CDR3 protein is CASRWEGEQFF. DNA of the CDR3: TGCGCCAGCAGGTGGGAGGGTGAGCAGTTCTTC.

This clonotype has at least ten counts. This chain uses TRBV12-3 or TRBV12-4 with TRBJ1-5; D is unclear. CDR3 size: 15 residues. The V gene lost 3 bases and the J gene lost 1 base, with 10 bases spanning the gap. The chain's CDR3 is CASSLWIDSNQPQHF. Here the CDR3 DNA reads TGTGCCAGCAGTTTGTGGATCGACAGCAATCAGCCCCAGCATTTT.

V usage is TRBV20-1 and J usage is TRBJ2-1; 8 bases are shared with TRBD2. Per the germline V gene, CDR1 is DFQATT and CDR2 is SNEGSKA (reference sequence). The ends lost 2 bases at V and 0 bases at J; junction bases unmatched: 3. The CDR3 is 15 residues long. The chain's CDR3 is CSARPSGHSYNEQFF. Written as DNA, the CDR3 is TGCAGTGCTAGACCTAGCGGGCACTCCTACAATGAGCAGTTCTTC.

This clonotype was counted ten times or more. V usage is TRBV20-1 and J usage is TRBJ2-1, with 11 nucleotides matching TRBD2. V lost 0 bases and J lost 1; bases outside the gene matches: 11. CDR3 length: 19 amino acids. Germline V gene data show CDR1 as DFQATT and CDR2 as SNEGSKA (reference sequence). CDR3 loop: CSARELAGGGSRSYNEQFF. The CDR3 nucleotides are TGCAGTGCTAGAGAATTAGCGGGGGGGGGCTCACGGTCCTACAATGAGCAGTTCTTC.

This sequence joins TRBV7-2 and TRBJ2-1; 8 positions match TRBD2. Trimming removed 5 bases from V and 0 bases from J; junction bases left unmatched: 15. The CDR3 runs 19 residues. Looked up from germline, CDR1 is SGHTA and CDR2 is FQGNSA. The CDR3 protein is CASSQDGGGRGRSYNEQFF. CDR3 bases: TGTGCCAGCAGCCAAGATGGCGGGGGGCGCGGCCGCTCCTACAATGAGCAGTTCTTC. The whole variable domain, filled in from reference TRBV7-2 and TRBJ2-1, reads GAGVSQSPSNKVTEKGKDVELRCDPISGHTALYWYRQSLGQGLEFLIYFQGNSAPDKSGLPSDRFSAERTGGSVSTLTIQRTQQEDSAVYLCASSQDGGGRGRSYNEQFFGPGTRLTVL.

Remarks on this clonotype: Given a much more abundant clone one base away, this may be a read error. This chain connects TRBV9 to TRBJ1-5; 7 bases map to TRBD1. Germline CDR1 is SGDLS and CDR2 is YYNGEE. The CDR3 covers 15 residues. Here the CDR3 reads CAGSPTGSVNQPQHF. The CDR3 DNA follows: TGTGCCGGCAGCCCGACAGGGTCGGTCAATCAGCCCCAGCATTTT.

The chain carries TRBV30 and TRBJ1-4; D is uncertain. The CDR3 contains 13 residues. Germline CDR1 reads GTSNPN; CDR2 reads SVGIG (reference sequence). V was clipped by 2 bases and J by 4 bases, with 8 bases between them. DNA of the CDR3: TGTGCCTGGAGTAACAGTTATAATGAAAAACTGTTTTTT. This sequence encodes CAWSNSYNEKLFF.

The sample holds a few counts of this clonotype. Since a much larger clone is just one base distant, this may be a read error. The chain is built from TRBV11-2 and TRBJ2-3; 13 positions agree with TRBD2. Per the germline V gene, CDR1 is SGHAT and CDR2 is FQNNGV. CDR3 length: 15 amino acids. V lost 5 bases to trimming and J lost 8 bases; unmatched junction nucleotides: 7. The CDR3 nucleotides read TGTGCCAGCAGCCAGACTAGCGGGAGGTCAGGTACGCAGTATTTT. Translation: CASSQTSGRSGTQYF.

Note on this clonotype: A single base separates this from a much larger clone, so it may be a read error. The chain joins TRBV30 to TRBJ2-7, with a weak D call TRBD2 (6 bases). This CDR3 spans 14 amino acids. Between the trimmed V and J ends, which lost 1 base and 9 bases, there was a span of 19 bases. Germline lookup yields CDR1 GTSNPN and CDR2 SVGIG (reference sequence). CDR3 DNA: TGTGCCTGGAGTGAGGCGGGAAGTGGAGGCGTGCAGTACTTC. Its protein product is CAWSEAGSGGVQYF.

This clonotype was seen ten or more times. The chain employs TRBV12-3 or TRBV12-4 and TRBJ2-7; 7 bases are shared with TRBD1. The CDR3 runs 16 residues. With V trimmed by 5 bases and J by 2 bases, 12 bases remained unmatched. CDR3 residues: CASSTIPGQLAYEQYF. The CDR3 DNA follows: TGTGCCAGCAGTACGATCCCGGGACAGTTAGCCTACGAGCAGTACTTC.

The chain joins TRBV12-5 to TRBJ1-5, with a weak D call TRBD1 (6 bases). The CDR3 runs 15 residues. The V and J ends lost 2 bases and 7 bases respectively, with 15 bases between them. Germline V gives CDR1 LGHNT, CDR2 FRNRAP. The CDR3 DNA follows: TGTGCTAGTGGTTTGTCTACCACAGGGAACCAGCCCCAGCATTTT. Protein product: CASGLSTTGNQPQHF.

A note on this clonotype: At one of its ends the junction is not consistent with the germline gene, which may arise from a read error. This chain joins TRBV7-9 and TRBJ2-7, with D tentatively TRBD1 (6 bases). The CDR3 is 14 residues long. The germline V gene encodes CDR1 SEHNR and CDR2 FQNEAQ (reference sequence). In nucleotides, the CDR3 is TGTGCCGGCAGCCACGGGACACGGATCTACGAGCAGTACTTC. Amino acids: CAGSHGTRIYEQYF.

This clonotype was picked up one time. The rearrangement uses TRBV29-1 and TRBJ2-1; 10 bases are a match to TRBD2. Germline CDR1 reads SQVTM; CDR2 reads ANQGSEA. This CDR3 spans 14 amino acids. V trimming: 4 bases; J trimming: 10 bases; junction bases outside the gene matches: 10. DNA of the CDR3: TGCAGCGTTGCAGAGCGGGAGGGCCGTGCGGAGCAGTTCTTC. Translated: CSVAEREGRAEQFF.